This T cell receptor (beta chain) was sequenced in a study of CD8 T cells in ankylosing spondylitis. Study results and caveats: What appeared characteristic of ankylosing spondylitis blood was a TCR beta motif of 7 or 8 highly homologous variants. Relatively scarce in peripheral blood, disease-linked clones were CD8+.

Generation of TCR beta libraries employed quantitative 5'-RACE incorporating molecular barcodes. Via MiXCR, TCRdb re-called the 5' RACE reads, giving one row per CDR3 protein. The sample consists of about 210,000 distinct CDR3 sequences, approximately 8.4% of them appearing once. V gave up 0 bases and J gave up 11 bases, with 16 bases separating them. Per germline, CDR1 LGHNA and CDR2 YNFKEQ. There are 15 residues in the CDR3. Many counts were recorded for this clonotype. Its antigen remains unknown. Sequenced material: blood, either unsorted or a sorted T cell fraction (not recorded which). This clonotype was sampled from a female donor with ankylosing spondylitis or in good health (not recorded which). J is TRBJ1-4 and V is TRBV4-2; perhaps TRBD1 as D (6 bases). CDR3: CASSQDGQLLGKLFF. As DNA, the CDR3 is TGTGCCAGCAGCCAAGATGGACAGCTTCTGGGGAAACTGTTTTTT.